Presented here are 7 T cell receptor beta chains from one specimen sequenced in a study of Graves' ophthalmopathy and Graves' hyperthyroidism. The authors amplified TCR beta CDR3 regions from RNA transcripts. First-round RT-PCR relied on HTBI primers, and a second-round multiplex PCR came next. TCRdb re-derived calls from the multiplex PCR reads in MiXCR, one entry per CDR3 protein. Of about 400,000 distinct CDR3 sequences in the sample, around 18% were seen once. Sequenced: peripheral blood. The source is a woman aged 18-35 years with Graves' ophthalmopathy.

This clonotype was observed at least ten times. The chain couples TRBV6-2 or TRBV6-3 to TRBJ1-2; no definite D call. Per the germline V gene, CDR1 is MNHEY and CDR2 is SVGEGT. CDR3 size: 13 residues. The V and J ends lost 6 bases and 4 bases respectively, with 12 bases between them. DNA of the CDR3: TGTGCCAGCAGCCAACACGAAACCTATGGCTACACCTTC. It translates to CASSQHETYGYTF.

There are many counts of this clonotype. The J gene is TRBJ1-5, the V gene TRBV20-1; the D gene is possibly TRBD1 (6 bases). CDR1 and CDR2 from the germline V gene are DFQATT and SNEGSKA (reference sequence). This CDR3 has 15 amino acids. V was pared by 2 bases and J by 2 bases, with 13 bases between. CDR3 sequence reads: CSARSQGMGNQPQHF. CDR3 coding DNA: TGCAGTGCTAGATCGCAGGGGATGGGCAATCAGCCCCAGCATTTT.

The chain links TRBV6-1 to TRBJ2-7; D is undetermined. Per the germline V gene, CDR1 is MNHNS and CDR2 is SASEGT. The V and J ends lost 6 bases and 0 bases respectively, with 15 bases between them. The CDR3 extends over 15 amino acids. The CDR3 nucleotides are TGTGCCAGCAGGAGGAACAGCCTCACCTCCTACGAGCAGTACTTC. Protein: CASRRNSLTSYEQYF.

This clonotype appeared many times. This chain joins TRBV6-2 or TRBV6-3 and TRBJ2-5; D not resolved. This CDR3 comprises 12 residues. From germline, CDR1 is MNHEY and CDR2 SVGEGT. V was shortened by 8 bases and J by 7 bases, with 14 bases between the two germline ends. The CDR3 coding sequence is TGTGCCAGCGATGGCGGCTACGGGACCCAGTACTTC. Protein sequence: CASDGGYGTQYF.

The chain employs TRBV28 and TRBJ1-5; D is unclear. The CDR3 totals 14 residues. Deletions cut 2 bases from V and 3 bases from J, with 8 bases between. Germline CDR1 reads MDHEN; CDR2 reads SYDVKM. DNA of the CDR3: TGTGCCAGCAGTTTACGGGGAGTCAATCAGCCCCAGCATTTT. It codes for CASSLRGVNQPQHF.

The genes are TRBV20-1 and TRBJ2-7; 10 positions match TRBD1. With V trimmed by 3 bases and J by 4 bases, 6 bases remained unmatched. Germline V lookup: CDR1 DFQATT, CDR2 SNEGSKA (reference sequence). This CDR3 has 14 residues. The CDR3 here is CSARRTGGRYEQYF. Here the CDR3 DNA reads TGCAGTGCTAGGAGGACAGGGGGAAGATACGAGCAGTACTTC.

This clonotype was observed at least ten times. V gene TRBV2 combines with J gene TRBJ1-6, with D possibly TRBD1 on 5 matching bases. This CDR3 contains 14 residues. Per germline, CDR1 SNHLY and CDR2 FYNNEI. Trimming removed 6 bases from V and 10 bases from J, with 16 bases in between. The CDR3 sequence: CASRLTVLGSPLHF. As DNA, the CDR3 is TGTGCCAGCAGACTGACAGTTTTGGGGTCACCCCTCCACTTT.